This TCR beta chain emerged from a study of blood T cell repertoires in COVID-19. Turning to the study itself: Acute and convalescent COVID-19 samples came from the United States, Italy and Spain.

V was trimmed by 6 bases and J by 2 bases, leaving 14 bases between them. Germline V gene lookup returns CDR1 MNHEY and CDR2 SVGAGI. The CDR3 runs to 14 residues. In the source study's methods: Reference gene primer amplification gave estimated nucleated cell counts. The repertoire was sequenced with immunoSEQ multiplex PCR; TCRdb's copy has only in-frame clones and lacks some. V and J calls and clone size follow that table, whereas D and trimming were derived from the DNA. This table holds approximately 36,000 clones, approximately 80% found once. The sequence came from a human donor in a cohort sampled during active or convalescent COVID-19. The donor label of this sample is uncertain. Sequencing was performed on peripheral blood. V usage is TRBV6-5 and J usage is TRBJ2-7, with a tentative D call TRBD1 (6 bases). CDR3 sequence reads: CASRPTGITYEQYF. The CDR3 bases are TGTGCCAGCAGACCCACAGGGATCACCTACGAGCAGTACTTC.